What follows is one TCR beta chain and its context. The data were obtained in a study of identical twins. MiXCR was run by TCRdb on the 5' RACE reads, yielding one entry per CDR3 protein. The table records 450,000 or so distinct CDR3 sequences, about 18% of them present only once. V was cut by 0 bases and J by 0 bases, with 9 bases left in between. CDR3 length: 16 amino acids. Germline assignment: CDR1 LGHDT and CDR2 YNNKEL (reference sequence). The sequence was obtained from a man between 50 and 59 years old in good health. Sequenced: naive T cells sorted from blood. The chain has TRBV3-1 and TRBJ2-1, with no clear D. CDR3 sequence: CASSQDARSSYNEQFF. In DNA form, the CDR3 reads TGTGCCAGCAGCCAAGATGCGCGGAGCTCCTACAATGAGCAGTTCTTC.